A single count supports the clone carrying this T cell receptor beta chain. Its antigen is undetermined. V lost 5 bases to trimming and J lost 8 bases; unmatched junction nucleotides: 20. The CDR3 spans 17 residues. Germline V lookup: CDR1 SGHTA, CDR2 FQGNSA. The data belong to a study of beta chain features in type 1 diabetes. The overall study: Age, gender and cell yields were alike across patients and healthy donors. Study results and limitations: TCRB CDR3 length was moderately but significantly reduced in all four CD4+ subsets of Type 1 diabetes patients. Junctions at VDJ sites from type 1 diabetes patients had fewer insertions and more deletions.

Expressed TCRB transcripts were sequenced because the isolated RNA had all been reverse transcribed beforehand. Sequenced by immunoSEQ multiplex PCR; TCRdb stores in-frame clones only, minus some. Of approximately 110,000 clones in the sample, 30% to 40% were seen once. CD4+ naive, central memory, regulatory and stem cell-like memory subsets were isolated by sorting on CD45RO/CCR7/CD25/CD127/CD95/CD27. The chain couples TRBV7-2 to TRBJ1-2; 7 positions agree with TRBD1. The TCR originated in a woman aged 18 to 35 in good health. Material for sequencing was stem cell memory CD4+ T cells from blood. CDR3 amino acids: CASSLRGQHLLALGYTF. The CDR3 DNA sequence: TGTGCCAGCAGCCTCAGGGGACAGCACCTTCTAGCCTTGGGCTACACCTTC.